A single sample is the source of the 22 T cell receptor beta chains below, sequenced in a study of neurological immune-mediated disorders. TCRdb re-derived calls from the 5' RACE reads in MiXCR, one entry per CDR3 protein. The sample comprises around 78,000 distinct CDR3 sequences, roughly 17% of which are singletons, and approximately 15% rests with the top ten. Sequencing was done on a sample of PBMCs. The receptors stem from a woman aged 40 to 50 in good health.

There are many counts of this clonotype. This chain joins TRBV6-2 or TRBV6-3 and TRBJ1-2, with D hard to call. Germline CDR1 and CDR2: MNHEY and SVGEGT. V was clipped by 2 bases and J by 3 bases, with 10 bases between them. This CDR3 is built from 14 residues. As DNA, the CDR3 is TGTGCCAGCAGTTACGATTTGAGAGACTATGGCTACACCTTC. Translating gives CASSYDLRDYGYTF.

The rearrangement links TRBV24-1 to TRBJ1-2, with TRBD1 identical over 7 bases. The CDR3 spans 14 residues. Germline trimming cut 2 bases from V and 1 base from J; bases unmatched to any gene: 0. CDR1 KGHDR and CDR2 SFDVKD come from the germline V gene. The CDR3 sequence: CATSDSGGNYGYTF. The CDR3 DNA sequence: TGTGCCACCAGTGATTCAGGGGGTAACTATGGCTACACCTTC.

This clonotype was seen many times. V gene TRBV5-1 combines with J gene TRBJ2-1, with 9 bases identical to TRBD2. Germline loops: CDR1 SGHRS, CDR2 YFSETQ. The CDR3 covers 15 residues. V was clipped by 3 bases and J by 4 bases; unmatched bases: 5. The CDR3 region has the DNA TGCGCCAGCAGCTCACAGACTAGCGGATACAATGAGCAGTTCTTC. Its protein is CASSSQTSGYNEQFF.

This clonotype was seen only a few times. This sequence joins TRBV7-2 and TRBJ1-2; 8 positions match TRBD1. The V segment lost 5 bases and the J segment 7 bases; nucleotides outside the gene matches: 6. This CDR3 comprises 13 residues. Germline V lookup: CDR1 SGHTA, CDR2 FQGNSA. The CDR3, as DNA: TGTGCCAGCAGCCCCTGGACAGGGTTTGGCTACACCTTC. Its translation is CASSPWTGFGYTF.

The rearrangement uses TRBV5-1 and TRBJ1-1; no reliable D call. Germline CDR1 SGHRS, CDR2 YFSETQ. There are 13 residues in the CDR3. V was shortened by 5 bases and J by 3 bases, with 11 bases between the two germline ends. The CDR3: CASSIRPDTEAFF. As DNA, the CDR3 is TGCGCCAGCAGTATAAGGCCTGACACTGAAGCTTTCTTT.

This clonotype was picked up many times. The gene calls are TRBV5-1 and TRBJ1-5; no clear D. The length of the CDR3 is 13 residues. CDR1 is SGHRS, CDR2 YFSETQ, per germline. V gave up 0 bases and J gave up 3 bases, with 4 bases separating them. The CDR3 bases are TGCGCCAGCAGCTTGGGTGCCAATCAGCCCCAGCATTTT. This codes for CASSLGANQPQHF.

This clonotype was counted ten times or more. V is TRBV20-1 and J is TRBJ1-3, with a tentative D call TRBD1 (5 bases). The V end lost 6 bases, the J end lost 15 bases, and 24 bases lay between the germline ends. From germline, CDR1 is DFQATT and CDR2 SNEGSKA (reference sequence). The CDR3 runs to 13 residues. The CDR3 loop reads CSASRQSGRHGYF. The CDR3 DNA follows: TGCAGTGCCAGTCGACAGTCTGGGAGGCACGGATATTTT.

Many counts were recorded for this clonotype. The chain couples TRBV4-1 to TRBJ2-3; tentatively, D is TRBD1 (7 bases). The germline V and J ends were trimmed by 4 bases and 4 bases, with 18 bases remaining between them. CDR1 and CDR2 (germline): MGHRA, YSYEKL. The CDR3 has 16 amino acids. This CDR3 reads CASSLQGGVRADTQYF. The CDR3 bases are TGCGCCAGCAGCCTTCAGGGGGGCGTTCGCGCAGATACGCAGTATTTT.

The V and J genes are TRBV5-4 and TRBJ2-3; D gene unclear. This CDR3 comprises 13 residues. The V end lost 4 bases, the J end lost 1 base, and 7 bases lay between the germline ends. Germline V CDR1 and CDR2: SGHNT, YYREEE (reference sequence). Here the CDR3 reads CASSMHGTDTQYF. CDR3 coding DNA: TGTGCCAGCAGCATGCACGGCACAGATACGCAGTATTTT.

This clonotype was seen at least ten times. The J gene is TRBJ2-1, the V gene TRBV5-1, with D perhaps TRBD2 (5 bases). Per the germline V gene, CDR1 is SGHRS and CDR2 is YFSETQ. V was clipped by 0 bases and J by 10 bases, with 11 bases between them. The CDR3 has 13 amino acids. CDR3 nucleotide sequence: TGCGCCAGCAGCTTGGATGCGGGCATCGAGCAGTTCTTC. Residues: CASSLDAGIEQFF. Complete variable domain (other parts from reference TRBV5-1 and TRBJ2-1): KAGVTQTPRYLIKTRGQQVTLSCSPISGHRSVSWYQQTPGQGLQFLFEYFSETQRNKGNFPGRFSGRQFSNSRSEMNVSTLELGDSALYLCASSLDAGIEQFFGPGTRLTVL.

The chain carries TRBV12-3 or TRBV12-4 and TRBJ2-2; TRBD2 matches 7 bases. V was clipped by 7 bases and J by 0 bases; unmatched bases: 5. The CDR3 consists of 15 residues. CDR3 protein: CASIFSGPNTGELFF. The CDR3 coding sequence is TGTGCCAGCATTTTTAGCGGGCCGAACACCGGGGAGCTGTTTTTT.

In this sample, this clonotype turned up many times. V is TRBV5-1 and J is TRBJ2-1, with TRBD2 as a possible D gene (5 bases). Per the germline V gene, CDR1 is SGHRS and CDR2 is YFSETQ. V was trimmed by 0 bases and J by 7 bases, leaving 14 bases between them. This CDR3 is built from 15 residues. CDR3 protein: CASSLDVGEQNEQFF. The DNA of the CDR3 is TGCGCCAGCAGCTTGGACGTTGGGGAGCAGAATGAGCAGTTCTTC.

This clonotype was counted many times. This chain connects TRBV6-2 or TRBV6-3 to TRBJ1-2, with D possibly TRBD1 on 5 matching bases. Germline-derived CDR1 and CDR2 are MNHEY and SVGEGT. With 2 bases removed from V and 2 bases from J, the gap between germline ends came to 9 bases. The CDR3 covers 14 residues. CDR3 region: CASSYGGTNYGYTF. The CDR3 bases are TGTGCCAGCAGTTACGGGGGTACAAACTATGGCTACACCTTC.

As concerns this clonotype: At one of its ends the junction is not consistent with the germline gene, which may arise from a read error. This rearrangement joins TRBV4-3 to TRBJ1-6; possible D gene TRBD1, 5 bases. CDR1 and CDR2 (germline): LGHNA, YSLEER. This CDR3 region has 15 residues. The CDR3 region has the DNA TGCGCCAGCAGCCAAGACGGGGGGTATAGGTCACCCCCCCACTTT. Amino acid sequence: CASSQDGGYRSPPHF.

This clonotype was seen many times. The rearrangement joins TRBV20-1 to TRBJ2-5, with 7 bases identical to TRBD1. The CDR3 is made up of 13 amino acids. CDR1 and CDR2 (germline): DFQATT, SNEGSKA (reference sequence). CDR3 region: CSGTGENQETQYF. In DNA form, the CDR3 reads TGCAGCGGAACAGGGGAGAACCAAGAGACCCAGTACTTC.

This clonotype occurred many times. The gene calls are TRBV15 and TRBJ2-7; TRBD1 agrees at 10 bases. V lost 2 bases and J lost 6; bases outside the gene matches: 16. The CDR3 contains 18 residues. The germline V gene has CDR1 LNHNV and CDR2 YYDKDF (reference sequence). CDR3 sequence reads: CATSRKTRTGGLGVEQYV. The CDR3 DNA follows: TGTGCCACCAGCAGAAAAACGCGGACAGGGGGACTAGGGGTCGAGCAGTACGTC.

This clonotype was seen many times. The chain is built from TRBV5-6 and TRBJ1-2; TRBD1 might be the D (6 bases). This CDR3 region has 12 residues. CDR1 and CDR2 from the germline V gene are SGHDT and YYEEEE. Trimming cost V 1 base and J 6 bases, with 7 bases left between them. The CDR3 coding sequence is TGTGCCAGCAGCTTGAGGGACAATGGCTACACCTTC. Its translation is CASSLRDNGYTF.

The J gene is TRBJ2-1, the V gene TRBV20-1, with D tentatively TRBD1 or TRBD2 (5 bases each). This CDR3 comprises 16 residues. Trimming shortened V by 6 bases and J by 2 bases, and 20 bases separated the two germline ends. Germline-derived CDR1 and CDR2 are DFQATT and SNEGSKA (reference sequence). CDR3 coding DNA: TGCAGTGCGAGGGGTGGTCTGAATGGGACCTACAATGAGCAGTTCTTC. As protein: CSARGGLNGTYNEQFF.

This clonotype was detected many times. This sequence joins TRBV12-3 or TRBV12-4 and TRBJ1-4; 12 bases match TRBD1. With 5 bases clipped from V and 7 bases from J, the junction kept 8 bases outside the gene matches. This CDR3 has 16 residues. The CDR3 here is CASSPGQGALGEKLFF. The CDR3 DNA reads TGTGCCAGCAGTCCGGGACAGGGGGCGCTTGGTGAAAAACTGTTTTTT.

This clonotype was seen ten or more times. J is TRBJ2-1 and V is TRBV6-2 or TRBV6-3; the D is unclear. The V end was cut by 4 bases, the J end by 0 bases, with 10 bases between. The CDR3 covers 15 residues. Germline values: CDR1 MNHEY, CDR2 SVGEGT. The CDR3 loop is CASSSQAPSYNEQFF. For the CDR3, the DNA is TGTGCCAGCAGTTCGCAAGCCCCCTCCTACAATGAGCAGTTCTTC.

This clonotype was seen repeatedly, ten times or more. The CDR3 here is CSARLSGGAGETQYF. The CDR3 bases are TGCAGTGCTAGACTTAGCGGGGGGGCCGGGGAGACCCAGTACTTC. The gene calls are TRBV20-1 and TRBJ2-5; 11 bases fit TRBD2. The germline CDR1 and CDR2 sequences are DFQATT and SNEGSKA (reference sequence). The junction had 7 bases not matched to a gene; V was cut back by 2 bases and J by 5 bases. The CDR3 loop spans 15 amino acids.

The table lists this clonotype with many counts. The genes are TRBV29-1 and TRBJ2-5; D call uncertain. The CDR3 extends over 14 amino acids. V dropped 4 bases and J dropped 0 bases, with 12 bases sitting between them. CDR1 and CDR2 (germline): SQVTM, ANQGSEA. The CDR3 sequence is CSVVLPRDQETQYF. In DNA, the CDR3 is TGCAGCGTTGTTCTCCCAAGGGACCAAGAGACCCAGTACTTC.